This T cell receptor beta chain was captured in a study of blood T cell repertoires in COVID-19. Study-wide background: Acute and convalescent COVID-19 specimens originated in the United States, Italy and Spain.

Sequencing was performed with immunoSEQ multiplex PCR; in TCRdb, only in-frame clones are kept and a portion is missing. This table has about 140,000 clones, about four fifths appearing once. This clone was seen just once. The CDR3 is 14 residues long. CDR1 is SNHLY, CDR2 FYNNEI, per germline. The sequencing input was peripheral blood. The chain couples TRBV2 to TRBJ2-3, with 9 bases identical to TRBD1. This TCR was sampled from a human donor in a cohort sampled during active COVID-19. CDR3 sequence reads: CAKDRDRGTDTQYF. The CDR3 region has the DNA TGTGCGAAGGACCGGGACAGGGGCACAGATACGCAGTATTTT.